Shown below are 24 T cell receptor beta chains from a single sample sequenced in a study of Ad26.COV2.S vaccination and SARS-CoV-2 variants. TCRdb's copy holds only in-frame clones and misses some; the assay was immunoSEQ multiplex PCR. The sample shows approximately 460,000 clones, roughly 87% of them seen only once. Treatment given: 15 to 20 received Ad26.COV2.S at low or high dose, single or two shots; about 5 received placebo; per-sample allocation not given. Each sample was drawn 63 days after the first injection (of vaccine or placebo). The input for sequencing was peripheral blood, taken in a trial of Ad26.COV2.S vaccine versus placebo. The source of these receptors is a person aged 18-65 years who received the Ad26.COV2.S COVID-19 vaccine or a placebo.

The CDR3 bases are TGCGCCAGCAGCCAGACTCTCCGGGCGCAGTATTTT. Translation: CASSQTLRAQYF. The chain recombines TRBV10-1 with TRBJ2-3; D not resolved. Trimming took off 6 bases at V and 10 bases at J, with 14 bases between the two ends. The CDR3 has 12 amino acids. From germline, CDR1 is WNHNN and CDR2 SYGVQD (reference sequence).

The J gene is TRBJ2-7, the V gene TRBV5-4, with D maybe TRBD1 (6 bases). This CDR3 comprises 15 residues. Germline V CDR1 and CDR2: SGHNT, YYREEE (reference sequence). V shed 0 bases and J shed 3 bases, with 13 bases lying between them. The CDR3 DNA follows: TGTGCCAGCAGCTTGGAGTTACAGGGTTACTACGAGCAGTACTTC. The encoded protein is CASSLELQGYYEQYF.

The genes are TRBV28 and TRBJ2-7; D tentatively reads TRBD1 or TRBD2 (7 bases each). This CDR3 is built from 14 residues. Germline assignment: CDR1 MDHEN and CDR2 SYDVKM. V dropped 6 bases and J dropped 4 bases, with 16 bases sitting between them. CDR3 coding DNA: TGTGCCAGCAGCCAGGGGGGGAGCCTGTACGAGCAGTACTTC. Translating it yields CASSQGGSLYEQYF. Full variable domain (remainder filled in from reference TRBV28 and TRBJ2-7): DVKVTQSSRYLVKRTGEKVFLECVQDMDHENMFWYRQDPGLGLRLIYFSYDVKMKEKGDIPEGYSVSREKKERFSLILESASTNQTSMYLCASSQGGSLYEQYFGPGTRLTVT.

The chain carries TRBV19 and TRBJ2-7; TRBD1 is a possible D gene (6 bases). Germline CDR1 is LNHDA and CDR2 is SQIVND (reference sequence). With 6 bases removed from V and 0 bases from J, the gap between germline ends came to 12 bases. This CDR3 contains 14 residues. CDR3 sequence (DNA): TGTGCCAGTAGAGTCAGGGGAAGCTCCTACGAGCAGTACTTC. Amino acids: CASRVRGSSYEQYF. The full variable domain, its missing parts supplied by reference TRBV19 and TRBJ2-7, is DGGITQSPKYLFRKEGQNVTLSCEQNLNHDAMYWYRQDPGQGLRLIYYSQIVNDFQKGDIAEGYSVSREKKESFPLTVTSAQKNPTAFYLCASRVRGSSYEQYFGPGTRLTVT.

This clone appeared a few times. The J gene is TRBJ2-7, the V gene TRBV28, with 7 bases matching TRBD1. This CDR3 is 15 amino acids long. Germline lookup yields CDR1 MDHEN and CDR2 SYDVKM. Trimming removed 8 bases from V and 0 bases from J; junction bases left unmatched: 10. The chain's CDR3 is CASQPYRGLSYEQYF. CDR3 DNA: TGTGCCAGCCAACCCTACAGGGGTCTCTCCTACGAGCAGTACTTC.

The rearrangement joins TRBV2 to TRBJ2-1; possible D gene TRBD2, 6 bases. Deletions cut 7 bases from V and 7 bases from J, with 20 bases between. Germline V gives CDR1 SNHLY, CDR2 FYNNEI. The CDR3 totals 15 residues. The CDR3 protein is CASTPNWGVGNEQFF. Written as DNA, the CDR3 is TGTGCCAGCACGCCAAACTGGGGGGTTGGGAATGAGCAGTTCTTC.

The CDR3, as DNA: TGTGCCAGCAGAGGCGAGGACAGGCCCACTGAAGCTTTCTTT. Amino acid sequence: CASRGEDRPTEAFF. The J gene is TRBJ1-1, the V gene TRBV7-9, with 7 bases identical to TRBD1. Germline loops: CDR1 SEHNR, CDR2 FQNEAQ (reference sequence). Germline trimming cut 6 bases from V and 4 bases from J; bases unmatched to any gene: 8. The CDR3 covers 14 residues.

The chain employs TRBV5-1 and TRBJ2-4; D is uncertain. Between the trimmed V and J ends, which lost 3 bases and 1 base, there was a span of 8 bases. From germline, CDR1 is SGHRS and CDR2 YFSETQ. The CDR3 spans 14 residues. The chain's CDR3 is CASSSDLAKNIQYF. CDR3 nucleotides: TGCGCCAGCAGCTCGGACCTGGCCAAAAACATTCAGTACTTC.

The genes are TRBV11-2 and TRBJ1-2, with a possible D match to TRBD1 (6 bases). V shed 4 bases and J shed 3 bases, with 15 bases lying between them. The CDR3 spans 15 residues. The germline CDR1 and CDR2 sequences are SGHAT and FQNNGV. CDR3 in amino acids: CASSSTGPLDYGYTF. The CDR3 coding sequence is TGTGCCAGCAGCTCCACAGGGCCGTTGGACTATGGCTACACCTTC. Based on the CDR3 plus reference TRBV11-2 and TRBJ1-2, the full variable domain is EAGVAQSPRYKIIEKRQSVAFWCNPISGHATLYWYQQILGQGPKLLIQFQNNGVVDDSQLPKDRFSAERLKGVDSTLKIQPAKLEDSAVYLCASSSTGPLDYGYTFGSGTRLTVV.

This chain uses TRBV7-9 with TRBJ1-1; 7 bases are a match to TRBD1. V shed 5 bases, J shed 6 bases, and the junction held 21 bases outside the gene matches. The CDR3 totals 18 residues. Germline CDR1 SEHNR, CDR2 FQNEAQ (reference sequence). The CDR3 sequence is CASSPTIGPGQVYSEAFF. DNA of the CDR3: TGTGCCAGCAGCCCCACTATTGGACCCGGACAGGTTTACTCTGAAGCTTTCTTT.

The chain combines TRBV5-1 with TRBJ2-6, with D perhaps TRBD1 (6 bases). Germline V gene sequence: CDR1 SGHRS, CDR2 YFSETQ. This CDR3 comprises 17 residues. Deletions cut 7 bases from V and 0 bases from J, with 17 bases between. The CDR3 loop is CASGILGAASGANVLTF. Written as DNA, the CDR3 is TGCGCCAGCGGCATTTTGGGGGCCGCCTCTGGGGCCAACGTCCTGACTTTC. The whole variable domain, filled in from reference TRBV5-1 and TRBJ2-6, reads KAGVTQTPRYLIKTRGQQVTLSCSPISGHRSVSWYQQTPGQGLQFLFEYFSETQRNKGNFPGRFSGRQFSNSRSEMNVSTLELGDSALYLCASGILGAASGANVLTFGAGSRLTVL.

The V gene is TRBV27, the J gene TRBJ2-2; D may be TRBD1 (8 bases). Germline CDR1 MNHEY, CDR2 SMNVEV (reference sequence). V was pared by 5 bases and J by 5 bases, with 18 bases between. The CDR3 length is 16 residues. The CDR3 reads CASSPSQGGWTGELFF. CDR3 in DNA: TGTGCCAGCAGTCCGTCACAGGGGGGGTGGACCGGGGAGCTGTTTTTT.

CDR3 amino acids: CASSGHSGTGEQYF. CDR3 sequence (DNA): TGCGCCAGCAGTGGCCATAGCGGGACGGGGGAGCAGTACTTC. V usage is TRBV10-2 and J usage is TRBJ2-7; TRBD2 matches at 8 bases. CDR1 and CDR2 (germline): WSHSY, SAAADI. The CDR3 sequence is 14 residues long. Trimming at V came to 4 bases and at J to 7 bases, leaving 9 bases not matched to a gene.

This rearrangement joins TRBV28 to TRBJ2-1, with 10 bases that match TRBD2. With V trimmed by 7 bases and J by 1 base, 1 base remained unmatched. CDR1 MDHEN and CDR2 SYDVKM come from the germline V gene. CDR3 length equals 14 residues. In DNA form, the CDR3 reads TGTGCCAGCACAGCGGGAGGGTCCTACAATGAGCAGTTCTTC. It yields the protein CASTAGGSYNEQFF.

CDR3 coding DNA: TGTGCCAGCAGCCCCTCCCTAGCGGTAGAATACAATGAGCAGTTCTTC. It specifies CASSPSLAVEYNEQFF. The rearrangement uses TRBV11-3 and TRBJ2-1, with TRBD2 matching 7 bases. CDR3 length: 16 residues. Germline values: CDR1 SGHNT, CDR2 YENEEA. The V segment lost 5 bases and the J segment 4 bases; nucleotides outside the gene matches: 11.

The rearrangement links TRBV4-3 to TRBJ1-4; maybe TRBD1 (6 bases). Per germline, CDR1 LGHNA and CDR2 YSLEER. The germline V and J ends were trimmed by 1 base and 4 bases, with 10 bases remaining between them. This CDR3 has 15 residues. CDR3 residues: CASSQVDSDNEKLFF. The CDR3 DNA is TGCGCCAGCAGCCAAGTGGACAGCGATAATGAAAAACTGTTTTTT.

The CDR3 loop is CASSHRGPGPGLGNTIYF. CDR3 bases: TGCGCCAGCAGCCACCGAGGACCGGGCCCCGGGCTGGGAAACACCATATATTTT. The chain links TRBV4-3 to TRBJ1-3; no clear D. V was clipped by 3 bases and J by 4 bases, with 22 bases between them. The germline V gene has CDR1 LGHNA and CDR2 YSLEER. This CDR3 has 18 amino acids.

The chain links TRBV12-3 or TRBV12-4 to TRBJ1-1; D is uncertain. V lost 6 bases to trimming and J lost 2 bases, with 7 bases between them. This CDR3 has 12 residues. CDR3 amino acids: CASSILNTEAFF. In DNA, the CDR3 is TGTGCCAGCAGCATCCTTAACACTGAAGCTTTCTTT.

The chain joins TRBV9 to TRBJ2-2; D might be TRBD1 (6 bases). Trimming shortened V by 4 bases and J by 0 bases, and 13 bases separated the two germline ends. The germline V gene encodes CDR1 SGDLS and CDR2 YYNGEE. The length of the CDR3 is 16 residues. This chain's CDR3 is CASSIQQGANTGELFF. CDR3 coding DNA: TGTGCCAGCAGCATACAACAGGGAGCGAACACCGGGGAGCTGTTTTTT.

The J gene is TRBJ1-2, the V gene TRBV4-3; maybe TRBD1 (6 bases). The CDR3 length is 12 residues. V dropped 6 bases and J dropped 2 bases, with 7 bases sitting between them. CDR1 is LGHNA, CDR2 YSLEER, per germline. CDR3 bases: TGCGCCAGCAGTCAGGGGAACTATGGCTACACCTTC. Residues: CASSQGNYGYTF.

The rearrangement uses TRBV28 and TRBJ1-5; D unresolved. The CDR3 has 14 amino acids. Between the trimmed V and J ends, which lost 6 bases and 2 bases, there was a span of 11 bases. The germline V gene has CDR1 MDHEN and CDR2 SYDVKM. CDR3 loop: CASSLPGGNQPQHF. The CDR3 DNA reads TGTGCCAGCAGCCTCCCTGGTGGCAATCAGCCCCAGCATTTT. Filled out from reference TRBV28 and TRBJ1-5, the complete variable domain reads DVKVTQSSRYLVKRTGEKVFLECVQDMDHENMFWYRQDPGLGLRLIYFSYDVKMKEKGDIPEGYSVSREKKERFSLILESASTNQTSMYLCASSLPGGNQPQHFGDGTRLSIL.

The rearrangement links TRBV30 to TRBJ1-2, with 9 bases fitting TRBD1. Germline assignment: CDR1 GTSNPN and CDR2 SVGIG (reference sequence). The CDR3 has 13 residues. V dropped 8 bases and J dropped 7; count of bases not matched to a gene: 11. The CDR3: CAAKDRGRRGYTF. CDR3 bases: TGTGCCGCAAAGGACAGGGGAAGGCGTGGCTACACCTTC.

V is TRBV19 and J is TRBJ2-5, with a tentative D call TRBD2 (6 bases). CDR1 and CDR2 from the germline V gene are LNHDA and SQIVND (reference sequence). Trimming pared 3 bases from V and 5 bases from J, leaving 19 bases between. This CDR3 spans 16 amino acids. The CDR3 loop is CASSMGVGGAGETQYF. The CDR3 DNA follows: TGTGCCAGTAGTATGGGCGTTGGAGGGGCAGGGGAGACCCAGTACTTC.

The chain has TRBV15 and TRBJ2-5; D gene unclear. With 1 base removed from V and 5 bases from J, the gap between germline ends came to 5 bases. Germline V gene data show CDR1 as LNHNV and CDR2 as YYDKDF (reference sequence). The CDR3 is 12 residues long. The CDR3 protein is CATSRGVETQYF. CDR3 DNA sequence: TGTGCCACCAGCAGAGGGGTGGAGACCCAGTACTTC.